This entry lists 29 T cell receptor beta chains sequenced from one sample in a study of identical twins (dated by TCRdb to between 2015 and 2016). The library was generated by 5' RACE. Sequenced using an Illumina HiSeq 2000. The public sequencing data were trimmed at Q25 with fastp and processed into clonotypes with MiXCR by TCRdb, which kept only in-frame beta chains. CDR3 protein sequences are deduplicated, and each keeps its most common genes and DNA. For this sample the table gives roughly 770,000 distinct CDR3 sequences, of which 15% to 20% were detected only once. Around 12% of the sample is taken by the ten largest. These records were also assigned to another study, of T cells expressing NK-cell markers.

Sequenced input: PBMCs. All receptors derive from a woman under 30 in good health.

A few counts support this clonotype. The rearrangement links TRBV7-9 to TRBJ2-2; TRBD2 matches 10 bases. J was trimmed by 7 bases and V by 5 bases; bases with no gene match: 10. Germline V gives CDR1 SEHNR, CDR2 FQNEAQ (reference sequence). This CDR3 contains 16 residues. The CDR3 protein is CASSPSGGALHGELFF. CDR3 bases: TGTGCCAGCAGCCCCAGCGGGGGGGCCTTACACGGGGAGCTGTTTTTT.

The chain joins TRBV6-5 to TRBJ1-1; the D is unclear. The CDR3 consists of 15 residues. From germline, CDR1 is MNHEY and CDR2 SVGAGI. Trimming took 4 bases from V and 0 from J, leaving 12 bases between them. CDR3 in DNA: TGTGCCAGCAGTTTAACCGAAACAGTGAACACTGAAGCTTTCTTT. Translating it yields CASSLTETVNTEAFF.

J is TRBJ2-1 and V is TRBV11-3; no firm D call. Per the germline V gene, CDR1 is SGHNT and CDR2 is YENEEA. The CDR3 spans 16 residues. V was trimmed by 6 bases and J by 4 bases, leaving 19 bases between them. Here the CDR3 reads CASRKPGSHLYNEQFF. In DNA, the CDR3 is TGTGCCAGCAGGAAACCCGGCTCCCATCTTTACAATGAGCAGTTCTTC.

This clonotype was counted only a few times. The genes are TRBV9 and TRBJ2-3; D gene ambiguous. Germline loops: CDR1 SGDLS, CDR2 YYNGEE. This CDR3 has 14 residues. V lost 3 bases and J 0 bases, leaving 8 bases between the germline ends. This CDR3 is CASSGPHSTDTQYF. CDR3 DNA sequence: TGTGCCAGCAGCGGTCCTCATAGCACAGATACGCAGTATTTT.

V and J are TRBV10-3 and TRBJ2-5; 13 bases align to TRBD2. J lost 1 base, V lost 4 bases, and 0 bases had no gene match. Looked up from germline, CDR1 is ENHRY and CDR2 is SYGVKD. This CDR3 comprises 15 residues. CDR3 amino acids: CAISGTSGGQETQYF. Written as DNA, the CDR3 is TGTGCCATCAGTGGGACTAGCGGGGGCCAAGAGACCCAGTACTTC.

At least ten counts were recorded for this clonotype. The rearrangement links TRBV20-1 to TRBJ1-6; 7 positions agree with TRBD1. The germline V gene has CDR1 DFQATT and CDR2 SNEGSKA (reference sequence). The CDR3 runs 13 residues. V lost 1 base, J lost 12 bases, and 6 bases stayed unmatched. In DNA form, the CDR3 reads TGCAGTGCTAGAGTGGACAGGATGTTACCCCTCCACTTT. Its translation: CSARVDRMLPLHF.

This clonotype has only a few counts. The chain is built from TRBV6-1 and TRBJ2-1; D not certain. CDR1 is MNHNS, CDR2 SASEGT, per germline. The CDR3 has 14 residues. V was shortened by 10 bases and J by 8 bases, with 21 bases between the two germline ends. This chain's CDR3 is CAISKLGGRDEQFF. The CDR3 DNA reads as TGTGCCATCTCGAAGTTGGGCGGTCGGGATGAGCAGTTCTTC.

This clonotype has just a few counts. The J gene is TRBJ2-3, the V gene TRBV6-5; 9 nucleotides line up with TRBD2. CDR1 is MNHEY and CDR2 is SVGAGI in the germline V gene. The J segment lost 0 bases and the V segment lost 4 bases, leaving 8 bases of the junction unmatched. The CDR3 has 17 residues. Written as DNA, the CDR3 is TGTGCCAGCAGTTCCTTTAGCGGGGGCGCTAGCACAGATACGCAGTATTTT. Amino acid sequence: CASSSFSGGASTDTQYF.

This clonotype was picked up many times. The rearrangement joins TRBV7-9 to TRBJ2-1; D is undetermined. Trimming shortened V by 3 bases and J by 3 bases, and 9 bases separated the two germline ends. This CDR3 has 14 amino acids. CDR1 SEHNR and CDR2 FQNEAQ come from the germline V gene (reference sequence). CDR3 amino acids: CASSLGQYYNEQFF. In DNA, the CDR3 is TGTGCCAGCAGCTTGGGCCAATACTACAATGAGCAGTTCTTC.

V usage is TRBV7-8 and J usage is TRBJ1-2, with D perhaps matching TRBD1 (6 bases). Trimming pared 2 bases from V and 4 bases from J, leaving 11 bases between. CDR1 is SGHVS and CDR2 is FQNEAQ in the germline V gene. The length of the CDR3 is 14 residues. The CDR3 reads CASSLLETGYGYTF. CDR3 in DNA: TGTGCCAGCAGCTTATTGGAGACAGGCTATGGCTACACCTTC.

This clonotype has only a few counts. The V call is TRBV5-1, the J call TRBJ2-5; 7 nucleotides agree with TRBD2. Unmatched junction bases numbered 8, after V lost 6 bases and J lost 3 bases. The CDR3 contains 14 residues. Germline V lookup: CDR1 SGHRS, CDR2 YFSETQ. The CDR3 protein is CASTSRLAEETQYF. The CDR3 DNA follows: TGCGCCAGCACCTCCCGGCTAGCGGAAGAGACCCAGTACTTC.

The chain uses TRBV20-1 and TRBJ2-7; 8 bases are shared with TRBD2. Trimming at V came to 3 bases and at J to 3 bases, leaving 4 bases not matched to a gene. CDR1 is DFQATT, CDR2 SNEGSKA, per germline (reference sequence). This CDR3 spans 13 amino acids. CDR3 in DNA: TGCAGTGCTAGCGGGGGGGCCCTCTACGAGCAGTACTTC. This translates into CSASGGALYEQYF.

The genes are TRBV12-3 or TRBV12-4 and TRBJ2-7; the match to TRBD2 covers 10 bases. The ends lost 4 bases at V and 6 bases at J; junction bases unmatched: 12. This CDR3 region has 16 residues. Written as DNA, the CDR3 is TGTGCCAGCAGTTCCCAAAACCTAGCGGGAGTGCGCGAGCAGTACTTC. Protein: CASSSQNLAGVREQYF.

The rearrangement joins TRBV12-2 to TRBJ2-7; TRBD1 is the table's D call and was not checked against the DNA. TRBV12-2 is a recognized pseudogene. The CDR3 is 11 amino acids. The CDR3 is CASRFPGGIYF. The CDR3 coding sequence is TGTGCAAGTCGCTTCCCCGGGGGGATATACTTC.

The table lists this clonotype with a count of one. V is TRBV12-5 and J is TRBJ1-1; D not resolved. The CDR3 is made up of 16 amino acids. Germline-derived CDR1 and CDR2 are LGHNT and FRNRAP. The V end was cut by 6 bases, the J end by 3 bases, with 20 bases between. CDR3 nucleotides: TGTGCTAGTGGAGACACCTCGCCAGGAGCGGACACTGAAGCTTTCTTT. It encodes CASGDTSPGADTEAFF.

This clonotype has only a few counts. The rearrangement links TRBV15 to TRBJ1-1; D gene uncertain. Germline CDR1 reads LNHNV; CDR2 reads YYDKDF (reference sequence). The CDR3 loop spans 13 amino acids. The V and J ends lost 0 bases and 6 bases respectively, with 8 bases between them. CDR3 in amino acids: CATSRDPAAEAFF. CDR3 DNA: TGTGCCACCAGCAGAGATCCGGCAGCTGAAGCTTTCTTT. The full variable domain, in which reference TRBV15 and TRBJ1-1 provide the parts outside the CDR3, is DAMVIQNPRYQVTQFGKPVTLSCSQTLNHNVMYWYQQKSSQAPKLLFHYYDKDFNNEADTPDNFQSRRPNTSFCFLDIRSPGLGDTAMYLCATSRDPAAEAFFGQGTRLTVV.

This sequence joins TRBV6-5 and TRBJ2-2, with 7 bases lining up with TRBD1. Per the germline V gene, CDR1 is MNHEY and CDR2 is SVGAGI. Trimming took 4 bases from V and 0 from J; bases not matched to a gene: 5. This CDR3 contains 16 residues. CDR3 residues: CASSSSRGPNTGELFF. The CDR3 DNA sequence: TGTGCCAGCAGTTCCTCAAGGGGGCCGAACACCGGGGAGCTGTTTTTT.

The chain joins TRBV5-1 to TRBJ2-1; 7 nucleotides line up with TRBD2. This CDR3 region has 19 residues. Germline lookup yields CDR1 SGHRS and CDR2 YFSETQ. The V segment lost 4 bases and the J segment 1 base; nucleotides outside the gene matches: 17. The CDR3 region has the DNA TGCGCCAGCAGCCCGAGCGGCGGTAAGGGCGGGAGTTCCTACAATGAGCAGTTCTTC. Amino acids: CASSPSGGKGGSSYNEQFF.

This clonotype has ten or more counts. The chain employs TRBV5-6 and TRBJ2-7; maybe TRBD2 (6 bases). Trimming pared 0 bases from V and 2 bases from J, leaving 12 bases between. The germline V gene encodes CDR1 SGHDT and CDR2 YYEEEE. The CDR3 sequence is 15 residues long. CDR3 in amino acids: CASSLAGGQPYEQYF. CDR3 nucleotide sequence: TGTGCCAGCAGCTTGGCCGGAGGGCAGCCCTACGAGCAGTACTTC.

This clonotype has a handful of counts. The gene calls are TRBV29-1 and TRBJ1-1; 7 positions match TRBD1. Germline V CDR1 and CDR2: SQVTM, ANQGSEA. CDR3 length equals 12 residues. The junction had 6 bases not matched to a gene; V was cut back by 5 bases and J by 6 bases. The CDR3 is CSVQGGEAEAFF. The CDR3 DNA follows: TGCAGCGTTCAAGGGGGCGAAGCTGAAGCTTTCTTT.

V is TRBV11-2 and J is TRBJ2-1, with 9 bases aligning to TRBD2. The V gene end was trimmed by 6 bases and the J gene end by 7 bases; junction bases not matched to a gene: 10. The length of the CDR3 is 15 residues. CDR1 and CDR2 (germline): SGHAT, FQNNGV. The chain's CDR3 is CASSPIAGEGNEQFF. The CDR3, as DNA: TGTGCCAGCAGTCCGATAGCGGGAGAGGGGAATGAGCAGTTCTTC.

Comment on this clonotype: At one boundary the junction diverges from the germline segment, which might be a read error. The genes are TRBV5-4 and TRBJ1-2, with D tentatively TRBD1 (6 bases). Germline CDR1 reads SGHNT; CDR2 reads YYREEE (reference sequence). This CDR3 is 13 amino acids long. CDR3 amino acids: CASRLGGNYGYTF. As DNA, the CDR3 is TGTGCCAGCCGCTTAGGGGGTAACTATGGCTACACCTTC.

The rearrangement joins TRBV2 to TRBJ1-2; TRBD1 aligns across 8 bases. The CDR3 extends over 13 amino acids. Germline CDR1 and CDR2: SNHLY and FYNNEI. Trimming took 11 bases from V and 2 from J; bases not matched to a gene: 7. In nucleotides, the CDR3 is TGTGCCGGTGGGACAGGCCCAAACTATGGCTACACCTTC. Protein sequence: CAGGTGPNYGYTF.

The chain joins TRBV20-1 to TRBJ2-1; no reliable D call. The germline V gene has CDR1 DFQATT and CDR2 SNEGSKA (reference sequence). The ends were cut back, 4 bases at V and 3 bases at J, with 16 bases in the middle. This CDR3 is 15 amino acids long. The CDR3 spells CSAKVDGLNYNEQFF. CDR3 bases: TGCAGTGCTAAGGTGGACGGCCTCAACTACAATGAGCAGTTCTTC.

V and J are TRBV12-3 or TRBV12-4 and TRBJ2-7; 10 bases match TRBD1. V was pared by 5 bases and J by 5 bases, with 9 bases of the junction left unmatched. This CDR3 has 15 residues. For the CDR3, the DNA is TGTGCCAGCAGTGTAGGATCGGGACAGGGGAACGAGCAGTACTTC. This translates into CASSVGSGQGNEQYF.

This clonotype was counted only a few times. The chain has TRBV11-2 and TRBJ2-3, with a possible D match to TRBD1 (7 bases). The V and J ends lost 2 bases and 1 base respectively, with 19 bases between them. The CDR3 length is 18 residues. Looked up from germline, CDR1 is SGHAT and CDR2 is FQNNGV. The CDR3 coding sequence is TGTGCCAGCAGCTTACCCTCAGGGGGGACGATAGGCACAGATACGCAGTATTTT. It yields the protein CASSLPSGGTIGTDTQYF.

A few counts support this clonotype. The chain recombines TRBV5-1 with TRBJ2-3, with D perhaps given as TRBD1 or TRBD2 (5 bases each). CDR3 length: 14 amino acids. Trimming shortened V by 4 bases and J by 4 bases, and 13 bases separated the two germline ends. Germline CDR1 SGHRS, CDR2 YFSETQ. The CDR3 sequence is CASSIGASADTQYF. For the CDR3, the DNA is TGCGCCAGCAGCATCGGGGCGTCGGCAGATACGCAGTATTTT. The full variable domain, in which reference TRBV5-1 and TRBJ2-3 provide the parts outside the CDR3, is KAGVTQTPRYLIKTRGQQVTLSCSPISGHRSVSWYQQTPGQGLQFLFEYFSETQRNKGNFPGRFSGRQFSNSRSEMNVSTLELGDSALYLCASSIGASADTQYFGPGTRLTVL.

This clonotype was picked up many times. V gene TRBV10-3 combines with J gene TRBJ2-2, with D possibly matching TRBD2 (6 bases). V shed 4 bases and J shed 4 bases, with 7 bases lying between them. The germline gives CDR1 ENHRY, CDR2 SYGVKD. This CDR3 comprises 13 residues. The CDR3 DNA is TGTGCCATCAGTGCCGGGGGCACCGGGGAGCTGTTTTTT. The encoded protein is CAISAGGTGELFF.

The chain uses TRBV7-2 and TRBJ2-3, with unresolved D. With 0 bases removed from V and 3 bases from J, the gap between germline ends came to 13 bases. The CDR3 has 16 amino acids. Germline V CDR1 and CDR2: SGHTA, FQGNSA. The chain's CDR3 is CASSLARVLITDTQYF. CDR3 in DNA: TGTGCCAGCAGCTTAGCCCGGGTGTTAATTACAGATACGCAGTATTTT.